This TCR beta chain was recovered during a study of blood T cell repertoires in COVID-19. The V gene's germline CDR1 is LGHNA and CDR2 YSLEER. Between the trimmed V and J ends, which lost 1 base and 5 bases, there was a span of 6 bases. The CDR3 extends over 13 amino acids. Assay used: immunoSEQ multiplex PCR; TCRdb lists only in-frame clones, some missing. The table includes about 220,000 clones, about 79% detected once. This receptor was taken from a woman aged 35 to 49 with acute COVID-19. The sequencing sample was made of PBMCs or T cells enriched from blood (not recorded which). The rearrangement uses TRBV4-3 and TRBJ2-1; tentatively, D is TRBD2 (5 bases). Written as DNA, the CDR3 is TGCGCCAGCAGCCAAGGACTAAACAATGAGCAGTTCTTC. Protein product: CASSQGLNNEQFF.